Listed here is a single T cell receptor beta chain. This clone was picked up one time. Its antigen remains unidentified. There are no base qualities to consult, and no much larger clone falls within one base. For CDR1 and CDR2, the germline V gene lists MDHEN and SYDVKM. Including cysteine and phenylalanine, the CDR3 has 17 amino acids. Only CDR3 DNA is held: 51 bases, read in frame from base 1. The junction carries 22 bases between V and J, which are trimmed by 1 base and 7 bases respectively. Taken with the paper, the label for time point translates to: cycle 4 day 1 (C4D1), after 6 weeks of nivolumab. All trial patients had relapsed after autologous stem cell transplantation, with cohorts A, B and C differing in prior brentuximab vedotin exposure. The trial cohort comprised 56 patients with relapsed/refractory classical Hodgkin lymphoma whose best overall responses were complete response, partial response or progressive disease. In the multi-cohort phase II CheckMate 205 trial, trial patients received single-agent nivolumab. An independent review committee assessed best overall response by applying the 2007 International Working Group response criteria. Trial PBMCs were collected immediately before nivolumab initiation (C1D1) and during therapy at cycle 2 day 1 and cycle 4 day 1. Peripheral blood was collected in 8 mL Vacutainer Cell Preparation Tubes, from which PBMCs were isolated by centrifugation and then cryopreserved.

The data originate from a study of PD-1 blockade in classical Hodgkin lymphoma (dated by TCRdb to about 2020). Concerning the study at large: Nivolumab dosing was 3 mg/kg intravenously every 2 weeks, continuing until either disease progression or unacceptable toxicity. The study used CyTOF and TCR beta sequencing to define a peripheral blood immune signature of response to PD-1 blockade in classical Hodgkin lymphoma. Results and caveats for the whole study, not just this receptor: Lower diversity was observed in patients in whom nivolumab was started less than 1 year after ASCT, and these patients were excluded from later analyses so that confounding by immune reconstitution would be avoided. By C4D1, a significant rise was seen in CD4+ TCR diversity but not in CD8+ TCR diversity (p=0.0027 vs p=0.16), and the rise was most apparent among complete responders (p=0.02). The study was restricted to a single clinical trial cohort, and the causes of repertoire differences, possibly disease activity or prior therapy, were left undefined. Trial patients achieving complete response had baseline diversity similar to newly diagnosed patients, whereas partial responders and progressors had significantly lower diversity. Baseline TCR diversity was reported as lower in newly diagnosed patients than in healthy donors, and lower still in relapsed/refractory patients.

Genomic DNA was isolated using the Qiagen DNeasy kit from unsorted PBMCs as well as from negatively selected CD4+ and CD8+ fractions. Amplification of TCR beta CDR3 regions was done by immunoSEQ multiplex PCR with primers that anneal to V and J segments. A synthetic immune receptor repertoire was used to minimize amplification bias, and any remaining bias was removed computationally after sequencing. Per the original workflow: Custom Python scripts were used to quantify repertoire diversity as the Shannon entropy index. Unsorted, CD4+ and CD8+ repertoires were examined separately, except in combined analyses, for which CD4+ and CD8+ sequences were merged in silico. A clone was considered expanded if an increase in frequency of at least 2-fold after treatment relative to C1D1 was found, and a pseudocount of 0.5 was applied to clones undetected at baseline. Clones with 0 or 1 copy at C1D1 were classified as singleton clones, and clones with 2 or more copies were classified as non-singleton clones. Clones expanded in unsorted samples were assigned a CD4+, CD8+ or unknown annotation through matching of protein sequences in sorted samples from the same patient. Wilcoxon tests on paired samples were used to test diversity changes from C1D1 to C4D1. Not all clones reach the TCRdb copy of this immuneACCESS table, which keeps in-frame sequences only. Checked studies attribute under half of the gap to unresolved V genes and leave the rest unexplained. V, J and clone size reflect that table, while D and trimming were determined from the DNA. The table for this sample lists 90,000 to 110,000 clones; approximately 90% of them were counted only once. Around 20% of the sample rests with the top ten.

The receptor's source is a human donor with classical Hodgkin lymphoma. The sample here was peripheral blood mononuclear cells (PBMCs), taken before the fourth cycle of nivolumab. The rearranged segments are TRBV28 and TRBJ2-5, with a weak D call of TRBD1 (5 bases match). CDR3 loop: CASSLSGQDTVGWTQYF. Here is the DNA: TGTGCCAGCAGTTTATCCGGCCAGGACACGGTGGGGTGGACCCAGTACTTC.